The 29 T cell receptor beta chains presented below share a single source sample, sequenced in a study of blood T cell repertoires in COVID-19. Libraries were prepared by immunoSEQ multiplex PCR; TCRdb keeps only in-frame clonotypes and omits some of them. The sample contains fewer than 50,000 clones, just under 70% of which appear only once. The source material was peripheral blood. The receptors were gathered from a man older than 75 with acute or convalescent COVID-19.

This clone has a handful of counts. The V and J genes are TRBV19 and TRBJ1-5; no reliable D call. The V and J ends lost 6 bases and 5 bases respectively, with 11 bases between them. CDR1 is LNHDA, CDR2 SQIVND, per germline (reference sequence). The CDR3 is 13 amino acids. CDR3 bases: TGTGCCAGTAGGAGGGATCAGGATCAGCCCCAGCATTTT. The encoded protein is CASRRDQDQPQHF.

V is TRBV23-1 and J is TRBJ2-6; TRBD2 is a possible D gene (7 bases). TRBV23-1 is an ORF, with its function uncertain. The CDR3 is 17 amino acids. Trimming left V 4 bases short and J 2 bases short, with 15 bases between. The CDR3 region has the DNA TGCGCCAGCAGTCCCCCGGGGGGCGGAACTGGGGCCAACGTCCTGACTTTC. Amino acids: CASSPPGGGTGANVLTF.

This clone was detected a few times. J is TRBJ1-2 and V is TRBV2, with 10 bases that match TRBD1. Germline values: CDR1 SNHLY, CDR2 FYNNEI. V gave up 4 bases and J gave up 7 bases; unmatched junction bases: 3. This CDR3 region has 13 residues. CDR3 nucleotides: TGTGCCAGCAGTGGGACAGGGGGTTTTGGCTACACCTTC. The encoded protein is CASSGTGGFGYTF. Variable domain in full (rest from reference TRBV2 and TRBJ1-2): EPEVTQTPSHQVTQMGQEVILRCVPISNHLYFYWYRQILGQKVEFLVSFYNNEISEKSEIFDDQFSVERPDGSNFTLKIRSTKLEDSAMYFCASSGTGGFGYTFGSGTRLTVV.

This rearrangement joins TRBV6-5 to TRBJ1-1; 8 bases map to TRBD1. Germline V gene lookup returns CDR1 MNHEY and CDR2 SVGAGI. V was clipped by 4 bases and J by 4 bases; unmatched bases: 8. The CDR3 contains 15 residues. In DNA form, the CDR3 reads TGTGCCAGCAGTTCCCCGGACAGGGCCCCCACTGAAGCTTTCTTT. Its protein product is CASSSPDRAPTEAFF.

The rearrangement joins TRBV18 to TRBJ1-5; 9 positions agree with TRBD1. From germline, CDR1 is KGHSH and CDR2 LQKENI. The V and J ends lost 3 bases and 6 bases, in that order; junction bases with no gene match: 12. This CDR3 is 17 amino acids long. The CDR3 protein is CASSPIPQGARRQPQHF. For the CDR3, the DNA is TGTGCCAGCTCACCCATTCCACAGGGGGCAAGGCGTCAGCCCCAGCATTTT.

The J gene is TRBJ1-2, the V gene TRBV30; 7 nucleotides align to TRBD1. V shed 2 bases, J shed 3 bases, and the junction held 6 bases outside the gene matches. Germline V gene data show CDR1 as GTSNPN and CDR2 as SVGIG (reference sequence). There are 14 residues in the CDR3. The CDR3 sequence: CAWSTPTGDYGYTF. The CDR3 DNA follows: TGTGCCTGGAGTACCCCTACAGGGGACTATGGCTACACCTTC.

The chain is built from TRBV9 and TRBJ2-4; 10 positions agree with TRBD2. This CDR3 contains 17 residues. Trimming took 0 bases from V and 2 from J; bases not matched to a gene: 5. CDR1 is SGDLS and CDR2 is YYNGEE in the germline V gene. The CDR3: CASSVDASGSPKNIQYF. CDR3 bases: TGTGCCAGCAGCGTAGACGCTAGCGGGAGTCCCAAAAACATTCAGTACTTC. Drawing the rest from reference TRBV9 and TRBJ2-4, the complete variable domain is DSGVTQTPKHLITATGQRVTLRCSPRSGDLSVYWYQQSLDQGLQFLIQYYNGEERAKGNILERFSAQQFPDLHSELNLSSLELGDSALYFCASSVDASGSPKNIQYFGAGTRLSVL.

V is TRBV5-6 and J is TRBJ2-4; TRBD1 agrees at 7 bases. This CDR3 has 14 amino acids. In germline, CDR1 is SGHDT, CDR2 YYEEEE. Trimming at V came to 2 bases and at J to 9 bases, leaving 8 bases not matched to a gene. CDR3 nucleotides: TGTGCCAGCAGCTTCACGGACAGGTCTTTCATTCAGTACTTC. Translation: CASSFTDRSFIQYF.

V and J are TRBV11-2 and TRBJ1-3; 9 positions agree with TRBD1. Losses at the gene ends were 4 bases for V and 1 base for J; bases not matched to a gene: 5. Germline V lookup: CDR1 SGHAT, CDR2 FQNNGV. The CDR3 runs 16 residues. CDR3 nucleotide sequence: TGTGCCAGCAGCTGGGGGACAGGGCTATCTGGAAACACCATATATTTT. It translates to CASSWGTGLSGNTIYF.

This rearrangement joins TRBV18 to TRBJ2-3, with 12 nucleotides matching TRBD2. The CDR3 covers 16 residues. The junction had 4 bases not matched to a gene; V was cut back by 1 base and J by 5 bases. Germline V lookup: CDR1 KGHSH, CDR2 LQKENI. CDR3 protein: CASSPQTSGSGDTQYF. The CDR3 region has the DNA TGTGCCAGCTCACCACAGACTAGCGGGAGTGGAGATACGCAGTATTTT.

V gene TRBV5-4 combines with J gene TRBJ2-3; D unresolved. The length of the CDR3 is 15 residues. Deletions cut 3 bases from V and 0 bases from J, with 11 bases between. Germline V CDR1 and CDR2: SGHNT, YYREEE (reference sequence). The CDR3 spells CASSSRGQSTDTQYF. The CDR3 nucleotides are TGTGCCAGCAGCTCTCGTGGGCAAAGCACAGATACGCAGTATTTT.

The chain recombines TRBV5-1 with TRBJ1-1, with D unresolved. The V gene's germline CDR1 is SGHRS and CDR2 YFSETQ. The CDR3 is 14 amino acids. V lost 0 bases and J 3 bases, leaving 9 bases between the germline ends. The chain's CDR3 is CASSLGGKDTEAFF. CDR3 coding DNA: TGCGCCAGCAGCTTGGGAGGGAAGGACACTGAAGCTTTCTTT.

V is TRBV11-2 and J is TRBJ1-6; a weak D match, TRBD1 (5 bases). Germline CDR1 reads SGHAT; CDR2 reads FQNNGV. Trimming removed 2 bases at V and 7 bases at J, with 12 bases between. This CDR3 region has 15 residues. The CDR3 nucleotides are TGTGCCAGCAGCTTACTCGGAGGGGTCAATTCACCCCTCCACTTT. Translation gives CASSLLGGVNSPLHF.

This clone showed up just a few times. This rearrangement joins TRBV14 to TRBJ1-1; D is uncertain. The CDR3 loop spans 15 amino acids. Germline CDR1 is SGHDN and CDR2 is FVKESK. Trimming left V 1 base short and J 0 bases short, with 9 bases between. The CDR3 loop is CASSQGRGMNTEAFF. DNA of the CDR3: TGTGCCAGCAGCCAAGGTCGGGGAATGAACACTGAAGCTTTCTTT.

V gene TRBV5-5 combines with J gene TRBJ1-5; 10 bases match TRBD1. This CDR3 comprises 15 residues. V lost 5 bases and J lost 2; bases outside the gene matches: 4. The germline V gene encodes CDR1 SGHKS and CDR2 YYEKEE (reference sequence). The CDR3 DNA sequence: TGTGCCAGCAGGGACGGGACAGGGGGCAATCAGCCCCAGCATTTT. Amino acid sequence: CASRDGTGGNQPQHF.

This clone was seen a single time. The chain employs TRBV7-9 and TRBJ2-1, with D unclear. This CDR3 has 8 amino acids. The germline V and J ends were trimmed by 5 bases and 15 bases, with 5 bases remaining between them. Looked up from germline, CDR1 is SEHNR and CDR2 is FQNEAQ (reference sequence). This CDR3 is CASSPGFF. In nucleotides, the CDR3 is TGTGCCAGCAGCCCCGGGTTCTTC.

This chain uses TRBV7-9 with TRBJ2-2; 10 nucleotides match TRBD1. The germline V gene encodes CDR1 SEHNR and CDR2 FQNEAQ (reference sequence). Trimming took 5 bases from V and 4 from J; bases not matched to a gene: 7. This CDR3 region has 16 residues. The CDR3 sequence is CASSPPGTGATGELFF. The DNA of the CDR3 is TGTGCCAGCAGCCCCCCGGGGACAGGGGCCACCGGGGAGCTGTTTTTT.

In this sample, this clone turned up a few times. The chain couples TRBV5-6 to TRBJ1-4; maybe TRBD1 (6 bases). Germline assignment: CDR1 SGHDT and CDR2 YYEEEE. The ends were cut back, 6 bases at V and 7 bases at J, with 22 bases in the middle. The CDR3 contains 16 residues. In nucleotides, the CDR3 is TGTGCCAGCACAAGTAGGACCGGGACACCTGTTGAAAAACTGTTTTTT. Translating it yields CASTSRTGTPVEKLFF.

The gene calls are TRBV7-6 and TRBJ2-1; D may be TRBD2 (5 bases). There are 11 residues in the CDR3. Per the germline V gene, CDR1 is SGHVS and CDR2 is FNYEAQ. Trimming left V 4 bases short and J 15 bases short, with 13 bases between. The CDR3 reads CASSSAWERFF. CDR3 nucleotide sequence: TGTGCCAGCAGCTCCGCATGGGAGAGGTTCTTC.

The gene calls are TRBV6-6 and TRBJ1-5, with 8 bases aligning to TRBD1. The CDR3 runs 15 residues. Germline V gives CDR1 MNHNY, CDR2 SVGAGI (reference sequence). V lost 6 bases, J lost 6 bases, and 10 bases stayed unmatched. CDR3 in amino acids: CASRDRSGGSQPQHF. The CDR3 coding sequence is TGTGCCAGCAGAGACAGATCAGGGGGCAGTCAGCCCCAGCATTTT.

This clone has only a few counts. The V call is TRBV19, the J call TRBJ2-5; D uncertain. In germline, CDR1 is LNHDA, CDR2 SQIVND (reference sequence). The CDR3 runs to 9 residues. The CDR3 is CGLKETQYF. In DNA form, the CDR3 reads TGTGGTCTAAAGGAGACCCAGTACTTC.

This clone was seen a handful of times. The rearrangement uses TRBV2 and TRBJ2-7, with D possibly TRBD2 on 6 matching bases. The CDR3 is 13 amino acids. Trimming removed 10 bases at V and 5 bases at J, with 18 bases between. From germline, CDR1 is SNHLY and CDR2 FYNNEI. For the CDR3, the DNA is TGTGCCACGACAAGGGACTCTTTTGACGAGCAGTACTTC. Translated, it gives CATTRDSFDEQYF.

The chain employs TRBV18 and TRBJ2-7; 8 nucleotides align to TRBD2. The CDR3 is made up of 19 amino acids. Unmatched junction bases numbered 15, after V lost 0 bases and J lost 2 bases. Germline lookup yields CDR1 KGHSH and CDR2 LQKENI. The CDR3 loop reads CASSPPGQILAGHTYEQYF. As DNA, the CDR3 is TGTGCCAGCTCACCACCGGGGCAGATCCTAGCGGGCCATACCTACGAGCAGTACTTC.

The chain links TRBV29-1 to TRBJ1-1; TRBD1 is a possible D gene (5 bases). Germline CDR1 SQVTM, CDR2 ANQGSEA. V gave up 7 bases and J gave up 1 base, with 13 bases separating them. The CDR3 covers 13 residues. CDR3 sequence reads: CSAPFQGNTEAFF. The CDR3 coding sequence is TGCAGCGCACCTTTCCAGGGGAACACTGAAGCTTTCTTT.

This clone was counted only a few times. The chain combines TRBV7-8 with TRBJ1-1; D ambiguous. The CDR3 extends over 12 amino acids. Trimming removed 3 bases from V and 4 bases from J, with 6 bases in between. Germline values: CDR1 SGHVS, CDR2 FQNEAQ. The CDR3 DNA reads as TGTGCCAGCAGCTTTCTCGTCACTGAAGCTTTCTTT. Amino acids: CASSFLVTEAFF.

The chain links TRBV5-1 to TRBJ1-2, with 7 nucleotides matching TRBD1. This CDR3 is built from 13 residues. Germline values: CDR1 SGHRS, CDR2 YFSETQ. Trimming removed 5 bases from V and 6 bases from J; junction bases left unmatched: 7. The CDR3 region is CASSITGVDGYTF. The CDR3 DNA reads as TGCGCCAGCAGTATTACAGGGGTGGATGGCTACACCTTC.

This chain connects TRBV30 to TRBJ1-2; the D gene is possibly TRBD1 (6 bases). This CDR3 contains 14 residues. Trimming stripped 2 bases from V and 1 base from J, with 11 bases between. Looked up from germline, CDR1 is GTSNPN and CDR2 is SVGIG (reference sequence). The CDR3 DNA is TGTGCCTGGAGTAGACAGGAGTTTAACTATGGCTACACCTTC. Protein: CAWSRQEFNYGYTF.

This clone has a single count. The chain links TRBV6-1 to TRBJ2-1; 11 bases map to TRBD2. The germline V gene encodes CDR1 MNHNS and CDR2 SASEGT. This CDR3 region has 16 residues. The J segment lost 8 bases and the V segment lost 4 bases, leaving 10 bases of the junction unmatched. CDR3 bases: TGTGCCAGCAGTGCATTCGGACTAGCGGGTTTCGATGAGCAGTTCTTC. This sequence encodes CASSAFGLAGFDEQFF.

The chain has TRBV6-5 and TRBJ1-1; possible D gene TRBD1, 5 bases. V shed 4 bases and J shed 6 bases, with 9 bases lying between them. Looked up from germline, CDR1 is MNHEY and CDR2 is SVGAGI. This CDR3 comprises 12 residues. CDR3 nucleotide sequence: TGTGCCAGCAGTTCAGGGTTGTCTGAAGCTTTCTTT. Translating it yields CASSSGLSEAFF.